Following are 9 T cell receptor beta chains from one sample sequenced in a study of neurological immune-mediated disorders. From the 5' RACE reads, TCRdb called clonotypes with MiXCR, one entry per CDR3 protein. Seen here are tens of thousands of distinct CDR3 sequences, around 3.5% observed once, and the top ten hold over 5.5%. Sequencing was done on a sample of PBMCs. The receptors were sampled from a man aged 60 to 69 with multiple sclerosis.

This clonotype occurred many times. This rearrangement joins TRBV5-1 to TRBJ2-6, with D tentatively TRBD2 (5 bases). Trimming pared 4 bases from V and 1 base from J, leaving 12 bases between. This CDR3 has 16 residues. CDR1 SGHRS and CDR2 YFSETQ come from the germline V gene. CDR3 DNA sequence: TGCGCCAGCAGCCCGGGAATGGGATCTGGGGCCAACGTCCTGACTTTC. Translation gives CASSPGMGSGANVLTF.

This clonotype was found many times. For the CDR3, the DNA is TGTGCCAGCAGTGTTGGAGGCGCACTCAATCAGCCCCAGCATTTT. This encodes CASSVGGALNQPQHF. The rearrangement joins TRBV2 to TRBJ1-5; no clear D. The CDR3 consists of 15 residues. CDR1 is SNHLY, CDR2 FYNNEI, per germline. The V end was cut by 4 bases, the J end by 3 bases, with 13 bases between.

In its sample, this clonotype was seen many times. The gene calls are TRBV6-7 and TRBJ2-7; TRBD1 matches at 8 bases. TRBV6-7 is annotated as an ORF whose role is uncertain. CDR3 length equals 17 residues. Trimming took 0 bases from V and 0 from J; bases not matched to a gene: 7. CDR3 region: CASSYSEKQGASYEQYF. The CDR3 nucleotides are TGTGCCAGCAGTTACTCGGAGAAGCAGGGGGCCTCCTACGAGCAGTACTTC.

This clonotype was detected ten times or more. The chain employs TRBV30 and TRBJ1-5; D gene unclear. The CDR3 totals 12 residues. Trimming pared 0 bases from V and 7 bases from J, leaving 7 bases between. Germline V gene sequence: CDR1 GTSNPN, CDR2 SVGIG (reference sequence). The CDR3 DNA reads TGTGCCTGGAGTGTCGACGGCCAGCCCCAGCATTTT. Its protein is CAWSVDGQPQHF. Supplemented by reference TRBV30 and TRBJ1-5, the full variable domain reads SQTIHQWPATLVQPVGSPLSLECTVEGTSNPNLYWYRQAAGRGLQLLFYSVGIGQISSEVPQNLSASRPQDRQFILSSKKLLLSDSGFYLCAWSVDGQPQHFGDGTRLSIL.

This clonotype was picked up many times. The gene calls are TRBV9 and TRBJ1-1; a possible D gene is TRBD1 (5 bases). Germline CDR1 SGDLS, CDR2 YYNGEE. The CDR3 length is 15 residues. Trimming stripped 4 bases from V and 6 bases from J, with 19 bases between. CDR3: CASSPQGRGRPEAFF. The DNA of the CDR3 is TGTGCCAGCAGCCCCCAAGGGCGGGGGAGGCCTGAAGCTTTCTTT.

This clonotype was seen at least ten times. The rearrangement links TRBV5-1 to TRBJ2-7; 8 bases agree with TRBD1. The CDR3 consists of 15 residues. The V gene's germline CDR1 is SGHRS and CDR2 YFSETQ. The junction had 2 bases not matched to a gene; V was cut back by 0 bases and J by 0 bases. CDR3 nucleotides: TGCGCCAGCAGCTTGGAAGGGACAGGCTCCTACGAGCAGTACTTC. Its protein is CASSLEGTGSYEQYF.

This clonotype was seen ten or more times. The chain combines TRBV20-1 with TRBJ2-7; D ambiguous. Germline CDR1 is DFQATT and CDR2 is SNEGSKA (reference sequence). CDR3 length: 10 residues. V was cut by 4 bases and J by 5 bases, with 6 bases left in between. CDR3 in DNA: TGCAGTGCTATGTACAACGAGCAGTACTTC. Translated: CSAMYNEQYF.

This clonotype was picked up many times. This chain connects TRBV10-3 to TRBJ2-7; D is ambiguous. The CDR3 spans 12 residues. Germline loops: CDR1 ENHRY, CDR2 SYGVKD. V was shortened by 3 bases and J by 5 bases, with 8 bases between the two germline ends. The CDR3 DNA follows: TGTGCCATCAGTGATCCAAAAGACGAGCAGTACTTC. Amino acids: CAISDPKDEQYF.

The chain uses TRBV5-1 and TRBJ2-7; no firm D call. Germline V CDR1 and CDR2: SGHRS, YFSETQ. V dropped 1 base and J dropped 2 bases, with 10 bases sitting between them. CDR3 length equals 14 residues. The CDR3 spells CASSLTLGAYEQYF. CDR3 bases: TGCGCCAGCAGCTTGACACTTGGGGCCTACGAGCAGTACTTC.